This TCR beta chain was captured by sequencing in a study of T cell clonality in common variable immunodeficiency. In this sample, this clone turned up many times. The CDR3 end is not reached by the read, which stops 3 residues before it; the germline J gene fills it in. The CDR3 totals 15 residues. Trimming cost V 4 bases and J 8 bases; bases outside gene matches: 6. Germline V gives CDR1 SGHTA, CDR2 FQGTGA. Sequencing used immunoSEQ multiplex PCR; TCRdb keeps in-frame clones, though not all of them. This sample comprises 42,000 or so clones, none seen once only. This sequence joins TRBV7-3 and TRBJ1-6; 9 positions match TRBD1. The material sequenced was peripheral blood mononuclear cells. The sequence came from a person aged 18-70 years in good health. Incomplete CDR3 DNA: TGTGCCAGCAGCTCCCACAGGGGGCTCGATTCACCC. It encodes CASSSHRGLDSP. The entire CDR3 sequence reads CASSSHRGLDSPLHF.